This T cell receptor beta chain was sequenced for a study of blood T cell repertoires in COVID-19. Germline V CDR1 and CDR2: SNHLY, FYNNEI. The CDR3 runs 16 residues. Trimming took 6 bases from V and 2 from J, leaving 16 bases between them. Data came from immunoSEQ multiplex PCR; TCRdb stores just in-frame clones and leaves some out. The sample holds 50,000 to 75,000 clones, 70% to 80% seen once. The clonotype originates from a man aged 55 to 70 with acute or convalescent COVID-19. The sample was peripheral blood. The V gene is TRBV2, the J gene TRBJ2-2; D perhaps matches TRBD1 (6 bases). CDR3: CASSLGAGSNTGELFF. CDR3 nucleotides: TGTGCCAGCAGCTTGGGGGCAGGTTCTAACACCGGGGAGCTGTTTTTT.